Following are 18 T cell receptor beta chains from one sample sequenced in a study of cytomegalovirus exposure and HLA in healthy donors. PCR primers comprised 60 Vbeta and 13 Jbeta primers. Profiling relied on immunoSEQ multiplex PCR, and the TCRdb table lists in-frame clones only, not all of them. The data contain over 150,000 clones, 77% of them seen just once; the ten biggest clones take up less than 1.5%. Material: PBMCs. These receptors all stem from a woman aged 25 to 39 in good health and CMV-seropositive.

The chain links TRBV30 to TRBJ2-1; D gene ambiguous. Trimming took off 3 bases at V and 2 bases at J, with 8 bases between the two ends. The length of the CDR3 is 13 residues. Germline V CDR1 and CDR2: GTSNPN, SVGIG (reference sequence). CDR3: CAWSLETYNEQFF. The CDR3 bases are TGTGCCTGGAGCCTTGAGACCTACAATGAGCAGTTCTTC.

This CDR3 reads CASSSPRLSFNYEQYF. The CDR3 DNA reads TGTGCCAGCAGTTCCCCGCGACTGTCTTTTAACTACGAGCAGTACTTC. This chain links TRBV6-5 with TRBJ2-7; unclear D gene. The V gene lost 4 bases and the J gene lost 3 bases, with 19 bases spanning the gap. The CDR3 extends over 16 amino acids. Germline loops: CDR1 MNHEY, CDR2 SVGAGI.

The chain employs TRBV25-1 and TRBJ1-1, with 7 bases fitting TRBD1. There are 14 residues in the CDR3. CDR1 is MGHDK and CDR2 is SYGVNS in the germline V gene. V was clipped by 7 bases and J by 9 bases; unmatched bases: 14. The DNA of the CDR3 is TGTGCCAGCACCGATTGGGGGACAGCGACACAAGCTTTCTTT. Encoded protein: CASTDWGTATQAFF.

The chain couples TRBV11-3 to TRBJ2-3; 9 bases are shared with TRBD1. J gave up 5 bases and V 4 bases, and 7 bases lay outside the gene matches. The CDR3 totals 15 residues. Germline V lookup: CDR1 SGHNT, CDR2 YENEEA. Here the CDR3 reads CASSWGTGRKDTQYF. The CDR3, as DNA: TGTGCCAGCAGCTGGGGGACAGGGAGGAAAGATACGCAGTATTTT.

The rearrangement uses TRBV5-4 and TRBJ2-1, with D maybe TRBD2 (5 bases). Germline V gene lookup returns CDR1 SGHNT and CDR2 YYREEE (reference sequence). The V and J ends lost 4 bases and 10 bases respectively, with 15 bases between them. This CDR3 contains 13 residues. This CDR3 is CASSTAPWEEQFF. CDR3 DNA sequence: TGTGCCAGCAGCACGGCCCCGTGGGAGGAGCAGTTCTTC. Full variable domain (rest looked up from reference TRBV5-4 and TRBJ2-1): ETGVTQSPTHLIKTRGQQVTLRCSSQSGHNTVSWYQQALGQGPQFIFQYYREEENGRGNFPPRFSGLQFPNYSSELNVNALELDDSALYLCASSTAPWEEQFFGPGTRLTVL.

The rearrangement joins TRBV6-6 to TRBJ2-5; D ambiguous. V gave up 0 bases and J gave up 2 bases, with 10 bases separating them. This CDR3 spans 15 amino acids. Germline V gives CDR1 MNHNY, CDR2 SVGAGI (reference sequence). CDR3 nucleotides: TGTGCCAGCAGTTACTCGAGATTAGCTCAAGAGACCCAGTACTTC. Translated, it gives CASSYSRLAQETQYF.

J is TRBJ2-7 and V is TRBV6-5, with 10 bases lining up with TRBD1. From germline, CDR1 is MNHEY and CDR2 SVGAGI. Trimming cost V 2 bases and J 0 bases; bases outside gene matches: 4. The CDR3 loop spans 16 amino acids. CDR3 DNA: TGTGCCAGCAGTTACCGTCGGGACAGGGGCTCCTACGAGCAGTACTTC. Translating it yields CASSYRRDRGSYEQYF.

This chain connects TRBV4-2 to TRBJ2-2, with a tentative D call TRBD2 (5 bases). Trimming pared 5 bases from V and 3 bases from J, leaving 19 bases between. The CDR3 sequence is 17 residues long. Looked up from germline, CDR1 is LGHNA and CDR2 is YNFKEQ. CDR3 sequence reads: CASSGVRGLVDTGELFF. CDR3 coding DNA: TGTGCCAGCAGCGGAGTACGGGGTTTAGTGGACACCGGGGAGCTGTTTTTT.

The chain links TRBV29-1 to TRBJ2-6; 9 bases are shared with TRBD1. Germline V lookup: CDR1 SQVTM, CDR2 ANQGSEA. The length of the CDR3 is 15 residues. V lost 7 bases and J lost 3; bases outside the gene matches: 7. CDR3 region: CSAGTGLGGANVLTF. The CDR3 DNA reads TGCAGCGCTGGGACAGGGTTAGGTGGGGCCAACGTCCTGACTTTC.

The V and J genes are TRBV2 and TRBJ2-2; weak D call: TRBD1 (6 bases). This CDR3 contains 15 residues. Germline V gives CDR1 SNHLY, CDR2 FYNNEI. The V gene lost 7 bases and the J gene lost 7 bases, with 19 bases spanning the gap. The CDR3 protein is CASKVAQGPGGELFF. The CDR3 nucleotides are TGTGCCAGCAAGGTGGCACAGGGCCCAGGCGGGGAGCTGTTTTTT.

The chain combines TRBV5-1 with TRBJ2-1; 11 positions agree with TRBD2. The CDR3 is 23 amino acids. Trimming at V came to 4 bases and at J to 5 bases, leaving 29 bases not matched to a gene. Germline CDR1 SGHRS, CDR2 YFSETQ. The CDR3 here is CASSADEWGRSLLAGVLNNEQFF. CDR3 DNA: TGCGCCAGCAGCGCCGACGAGTGGGGGCGGTCCCTACTAGCGGGAGTTCTAAACAATGAGCAGTTCTTC.

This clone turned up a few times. This chain's CDR3 is CASTEGIEGAAFF. CDR3 sequence (DNA): TGTGCCAGCACCGAAGGGATAGAGGGGGCGGCTTTCTTT. The chain recombines TRBV2 with TRBJ1-1, with 7 bases identical to TRBD1. Germline CDR1 is SNHLY and CDR2 is FYNNEI. The trim removed 7 bases at V and 11 bases at J, leaving 13 bases unmatched. CDR3 length: 13 amino acids.

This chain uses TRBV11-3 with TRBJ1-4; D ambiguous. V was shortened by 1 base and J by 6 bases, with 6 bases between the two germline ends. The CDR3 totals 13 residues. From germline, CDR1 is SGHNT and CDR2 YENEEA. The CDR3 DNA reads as TGTGCCAGCAGCTTAGGGAGCCATGAAAAACTGTTTTTT. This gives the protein CASSLGSHEKLFF.

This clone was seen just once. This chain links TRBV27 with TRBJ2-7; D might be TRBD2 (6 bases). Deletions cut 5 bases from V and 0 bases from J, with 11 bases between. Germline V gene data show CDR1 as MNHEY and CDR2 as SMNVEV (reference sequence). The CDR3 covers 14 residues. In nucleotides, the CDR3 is TGTGCCAGCAGTCCGGGACTCAGCTCCTACGAGCAGTACTTC. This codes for CASSPGLSSYEQYF.

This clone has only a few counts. CDR3 nucleotides: TGTGCCAGCAGCTTGAACCGGGGTTCCTACGAGCAGTACTTC. Translation: CASSLNRGSYEQYF. This rearrangement joins TRBV7-2 to TRBJ2-7, with a weak D call TRBD2 (5 bases). Per germline, CDR1 SGHTA and CDR2 FQGNSA. The CDR3 is 14 amino acids. Deletions cut 3 bases from V and 1 base from J, with 10 bases between. Full variable domain (remainder filled in from reference TRBV7-2 and TRBJ2-7): GAGVSQSPSNKVTEKGKDVELRCDPISGHTALYWYRQSLGQGLEFLIYFQGNSAPDKSGLPSDRFSAERTGGSVSTLTIQRTQQEDSAVYLCASSLNRGSYEQYFGPGTRLTVT.

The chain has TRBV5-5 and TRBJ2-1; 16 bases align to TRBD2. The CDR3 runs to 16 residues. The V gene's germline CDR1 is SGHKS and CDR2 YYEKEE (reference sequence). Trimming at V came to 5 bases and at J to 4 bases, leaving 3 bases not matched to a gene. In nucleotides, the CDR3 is TGTGCCAGCAGAGGGACTAGCGGGAGGGATTACAATGAGCAGTTCTTC. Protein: CASRGTSGRDYNEQFF.

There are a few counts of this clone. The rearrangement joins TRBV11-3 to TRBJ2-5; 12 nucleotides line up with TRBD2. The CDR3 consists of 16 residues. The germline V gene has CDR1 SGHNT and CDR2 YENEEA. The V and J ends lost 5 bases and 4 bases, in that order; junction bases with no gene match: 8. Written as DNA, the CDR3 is TGTGCCAGCAGCCCGACCGGGACTAGCGGGTTAGAGACCCAGTACTTC. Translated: CASSPTGTSGLETQYF. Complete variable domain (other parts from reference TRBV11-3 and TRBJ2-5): EAGVVQSPRYKIIEKKQPVAFWCNPISGHNTLYWYLQNLGQGPELLIRYENEEAVDDSQLPKDRFSAERLKGVDSTLKIQPAELGDSAVYLCASSPTGTSGLETQYFGPGTRLLVL.

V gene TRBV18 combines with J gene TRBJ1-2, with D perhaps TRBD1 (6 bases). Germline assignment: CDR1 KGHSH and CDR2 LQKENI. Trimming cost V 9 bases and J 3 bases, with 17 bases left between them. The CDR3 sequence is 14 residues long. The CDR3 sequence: CASSHGAGDYGYTF. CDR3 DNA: TGTGCCAGTTCCCACGGGGCAGGGGACTATGGCTACACCTTC.